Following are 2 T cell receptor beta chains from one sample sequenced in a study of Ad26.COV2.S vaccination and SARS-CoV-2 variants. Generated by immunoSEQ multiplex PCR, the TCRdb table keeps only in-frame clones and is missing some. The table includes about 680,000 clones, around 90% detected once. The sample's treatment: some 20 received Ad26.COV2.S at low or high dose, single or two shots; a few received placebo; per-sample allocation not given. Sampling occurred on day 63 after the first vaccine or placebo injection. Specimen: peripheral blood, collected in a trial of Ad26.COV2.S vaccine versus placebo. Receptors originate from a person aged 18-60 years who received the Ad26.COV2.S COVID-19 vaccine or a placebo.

CDR3 sequence reads: CASKLSQDTQYF. The CDR3 DNA reads TGTGCCAGCAAGTTAAGCCAGGATACGCAGTATTTT. This rearrangement joins TRBV2 to TRBJ2-3; the D is unclear. The CDR3 contains 12 residues. CDR1 and CDR2 (germline): SNHLY, FYNNEI. V was clipped by 7 bases and J by 6 bases, with 11 bases between them.

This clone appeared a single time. This chain's CDR3 is CATPPGTGEDEQYF. CDR3 nucleotides: TGTGCCACCCCCCCGGGGACAGGGGAAGACGAGCAGTACTTC. V is TRBV19 and J is TRBJ2-7, with 10 bases aligning to TRBD1. V lost 10 bases and J lost 5; bases outside the gene matches: 11. This CDR3 comprises 14 residues. Germline loops: CDR1 LNHDA, CDR2 SQIVND (reference sequence).